The present entry profiles one T cell receptor (beta chain) with its context. This sample was included in a study of blood T cell repertoires in COVID-19. Overall study context: Donors in the United States, Italy and Spain gave samples during acute or convalescent COVID-19. Sources were T cells, B-cell-depleted T cells, or PBMCs; the material itself was cDNA or gDNA.

Germline V CDR1 and CDR2: MNHEY, SVGAGI. The V and J ends lost 4 bases and 2 bases, in that order; junction bases with no gene match: 4. The CDR3 is 16 residues long. Original methodology: For nucleated cells, counts were estimated from reference gene primer amplification. Method: immunoSEQ multiplex PCR; TCRdb's copy keeps in-frame clones and lacks some. V and J calls and clone size follow that table, whereas D and trimming were derived from the DNA. This sample has about 360,000 clones; around 82% occur once, and the top ten carry about 3%. V and J are TRBV6-5 and TRBJ2-1; TRBD2 matches 11 bases. The clonotype was recovered from a man aged 25 to 40 with active or convalescent COVID-19. The sample comprised peripheral blood. Written as DNA, the CDR3 is TGTGCCAGCAGTTTGGGACTAGCGGCCCCCTACAATGAGCAGTTCTTC. Amino acid sequence: CASSLGLAAPYNEQFF.